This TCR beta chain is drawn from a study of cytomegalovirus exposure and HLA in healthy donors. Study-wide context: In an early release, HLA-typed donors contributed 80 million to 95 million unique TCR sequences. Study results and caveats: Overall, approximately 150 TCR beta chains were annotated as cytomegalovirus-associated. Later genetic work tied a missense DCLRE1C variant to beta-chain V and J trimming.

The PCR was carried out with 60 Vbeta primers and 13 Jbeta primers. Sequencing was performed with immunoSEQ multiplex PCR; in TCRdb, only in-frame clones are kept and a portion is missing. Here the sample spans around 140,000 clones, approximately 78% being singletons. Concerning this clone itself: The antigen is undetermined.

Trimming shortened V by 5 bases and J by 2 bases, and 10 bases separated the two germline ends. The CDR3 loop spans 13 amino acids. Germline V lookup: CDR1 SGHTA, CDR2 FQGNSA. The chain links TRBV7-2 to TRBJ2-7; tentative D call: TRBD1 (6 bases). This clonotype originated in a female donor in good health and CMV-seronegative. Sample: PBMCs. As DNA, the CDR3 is TGTGCCAGCAGCATTGGACAGACCTACGAGCAGTACTTC. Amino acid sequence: CASSIGQTYEQYF.